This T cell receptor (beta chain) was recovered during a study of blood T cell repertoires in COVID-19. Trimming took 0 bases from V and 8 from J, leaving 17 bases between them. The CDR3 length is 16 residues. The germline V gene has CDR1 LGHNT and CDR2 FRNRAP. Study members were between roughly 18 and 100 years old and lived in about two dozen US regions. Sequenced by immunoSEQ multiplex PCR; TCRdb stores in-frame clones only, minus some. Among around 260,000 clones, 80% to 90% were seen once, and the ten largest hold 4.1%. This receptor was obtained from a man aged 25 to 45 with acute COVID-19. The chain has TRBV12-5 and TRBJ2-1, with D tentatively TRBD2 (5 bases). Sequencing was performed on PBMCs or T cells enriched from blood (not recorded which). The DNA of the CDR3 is TGTGCTAGTGGTTTGGTAATAGGGAGCCTAGCTTATGAGCAGTTCTTC. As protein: CASGLVIGSLAYEQFF.